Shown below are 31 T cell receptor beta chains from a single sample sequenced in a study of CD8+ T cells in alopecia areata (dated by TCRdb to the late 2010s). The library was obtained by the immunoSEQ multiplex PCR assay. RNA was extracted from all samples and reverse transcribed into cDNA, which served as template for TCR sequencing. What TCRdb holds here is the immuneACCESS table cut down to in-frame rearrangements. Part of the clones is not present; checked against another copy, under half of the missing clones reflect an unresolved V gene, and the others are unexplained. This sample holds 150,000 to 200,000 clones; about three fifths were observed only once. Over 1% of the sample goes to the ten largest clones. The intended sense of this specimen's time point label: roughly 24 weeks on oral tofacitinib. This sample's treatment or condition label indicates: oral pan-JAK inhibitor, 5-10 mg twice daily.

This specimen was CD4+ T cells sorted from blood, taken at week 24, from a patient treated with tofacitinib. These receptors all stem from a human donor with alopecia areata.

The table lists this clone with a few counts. Here the CDR3 DNA reads TGCGCCAGCAGCTCCGGGACTAGTTGGGGCACAGATACGCAGTATTTT. This gives the protein CASSSGTSWGTDTQYF. The chain recombines TRBV5-1 with TRBJ2-3; TRBD2 aligns across 8 bases. V dropped 3 bases and J dropped 1; count of bases not matched to a gene: 7. The CDR3 has 16 amino acids. CDR1 SGHRS and CDR2 YFSETQ come from the germline V gene.

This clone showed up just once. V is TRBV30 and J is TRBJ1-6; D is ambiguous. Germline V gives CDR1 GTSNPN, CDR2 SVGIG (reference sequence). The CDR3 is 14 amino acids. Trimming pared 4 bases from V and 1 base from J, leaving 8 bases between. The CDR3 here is CAWTGRSYNSPLHF. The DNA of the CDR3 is TGTGCCTGGACCGGCCGATCCTATAATTCACCCCTCCACTTT.

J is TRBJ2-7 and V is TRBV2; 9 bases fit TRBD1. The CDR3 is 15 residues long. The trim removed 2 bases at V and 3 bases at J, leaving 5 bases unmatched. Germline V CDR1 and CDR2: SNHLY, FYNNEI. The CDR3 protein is CASSESGTGHYEQYF. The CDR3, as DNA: TGTGCCAGCAGTGAATCCGGGACAGGGCACTACGAGCAGTACTTC.

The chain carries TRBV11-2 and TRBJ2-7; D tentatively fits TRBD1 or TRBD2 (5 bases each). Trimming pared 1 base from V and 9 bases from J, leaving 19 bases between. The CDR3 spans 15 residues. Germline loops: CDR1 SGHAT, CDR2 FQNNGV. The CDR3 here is CASSLVDRADSLQYF. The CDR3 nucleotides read TGTGCCAGCAGCTTAGTTGACAGAGCGGACTCCTTGCAGTACTTC.

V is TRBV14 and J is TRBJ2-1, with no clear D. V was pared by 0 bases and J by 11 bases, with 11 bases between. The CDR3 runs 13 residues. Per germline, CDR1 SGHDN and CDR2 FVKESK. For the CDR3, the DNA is TGTGCCAGCAGCCAAGATAGGCCCGGAAAGCAGTTCTTC. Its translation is CASSQDRPGKQFF.

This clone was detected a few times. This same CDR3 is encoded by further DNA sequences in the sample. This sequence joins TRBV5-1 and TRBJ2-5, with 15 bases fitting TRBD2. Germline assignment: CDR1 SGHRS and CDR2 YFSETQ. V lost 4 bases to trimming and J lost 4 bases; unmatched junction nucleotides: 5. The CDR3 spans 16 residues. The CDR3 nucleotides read TGCGCCAGCAGCCCCCGGACTAGCGGGGGGGCAGAGACCCAGTACTTC. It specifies CASSPRTSGGAETQYF.

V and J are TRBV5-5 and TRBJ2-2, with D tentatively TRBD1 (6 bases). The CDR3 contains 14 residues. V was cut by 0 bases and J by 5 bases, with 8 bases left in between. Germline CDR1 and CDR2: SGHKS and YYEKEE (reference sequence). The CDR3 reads CASSLDRVTGELFF. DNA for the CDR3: TGTGCCAGCAGCTTGGACAGGGTGACCGGGGAGCTGTTTTTT. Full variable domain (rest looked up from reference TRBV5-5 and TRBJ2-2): DAGVTQSPTHLIKTRGQQVTLRCSPISGHKSVSWYQQVLGQGPQFIFQYYEKEERGRGNFPDRFSARQFPNYSSELNVNALLLGDSALYLCASSLDRVTGELFFGEGSRLTVL.

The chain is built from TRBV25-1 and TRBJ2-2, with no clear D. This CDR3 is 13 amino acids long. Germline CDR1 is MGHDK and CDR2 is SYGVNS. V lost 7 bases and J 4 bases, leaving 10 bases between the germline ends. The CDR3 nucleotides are TGTGCCAGCACTGGAGTCGGCACCGGGGAGCTGTTTTTT. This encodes CASTGVGTGELFF.

CDR3 sequence (DNA): TGCAGCGTTACGAGGGGTGCTAACTATGGCTACACCTTC. This encodes CSVTRGANYGYTF. This chain links TRBV29-1 with TRBJ1-2; a possible D gene is TRBD1 (5 bases). The CDR3 extends over 13 amino acids. V dropped 5 bases and J dropped 0 bases, with 10 bases sitting between them. CDR1 and CDR2 from the germline V gene are SQVTM and ANQGSEA.

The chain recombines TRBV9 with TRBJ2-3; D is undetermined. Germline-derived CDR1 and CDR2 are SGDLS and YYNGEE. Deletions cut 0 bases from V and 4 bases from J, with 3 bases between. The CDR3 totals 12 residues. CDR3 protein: CASSVESDTQYF. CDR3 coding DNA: TGTGCCAGCAGCGTAGAATCAGATACGCAGTATTTT.

The CDR3, as DNA: TGTGCCATCAGTGAGTCGCCCCCGGGACAGGGGTACGAGCAGTACTTC. It specifies CAISESPPGQGYEQYF. The chain has TRBV10-3 and TRBJ2-7; TRBD1 matches 10 bases. Per germline, CDR1 ENHRY and CDR2 SYGVKD. There are 16 residues in the CDR3. V shed 0 bases and J 4 bases; nucleotides not matched to a gene: 6.

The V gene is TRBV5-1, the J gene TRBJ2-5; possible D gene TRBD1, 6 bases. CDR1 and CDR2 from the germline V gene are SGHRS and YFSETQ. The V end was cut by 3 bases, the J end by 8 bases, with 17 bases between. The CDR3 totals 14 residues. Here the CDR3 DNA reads TGCGCCAGCAGCTCAGCTAACGGACAGTCAACCCAGTACTTC. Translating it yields CASSSANGQSTQYF.

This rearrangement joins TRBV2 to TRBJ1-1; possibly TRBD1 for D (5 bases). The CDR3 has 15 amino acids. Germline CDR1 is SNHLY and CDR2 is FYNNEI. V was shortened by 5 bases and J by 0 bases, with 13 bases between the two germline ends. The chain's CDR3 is CASSSRGAMNTEAFF. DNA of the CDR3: TGTGCCAGCAGTTCCCGAGGGGCCATGAACACTGAAGCTTTCTTT. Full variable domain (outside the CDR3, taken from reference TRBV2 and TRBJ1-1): EPEVTQTPSHQVTQMGQEVILRCVPISNHLYFYWYRQILGQKVEFLVSFYNNEISEKSEIFDDQFSVERPDGSNFTLKIRSTKLEDSAMYFCASSSRGAMNTEAFFGQGTRLTVV.

The CDR3 sequence: CASSPGTSITGELFF. CDR3 DNA: TGTGCCAGTAGCCCCGGGACTAGCATCACCGGGGAGCTGTTTTTT. The chain is built from TRBV19 and TRBJ2-2; 9 bases are a match to TRBD2. J was trimmed by 4 bases and V by 6 bases; bases with no gene match: 6. Germline assignment: CDR1 LNHDA and CDR2 SQIVND (reference sequence). CDR3 size: 15 residues.

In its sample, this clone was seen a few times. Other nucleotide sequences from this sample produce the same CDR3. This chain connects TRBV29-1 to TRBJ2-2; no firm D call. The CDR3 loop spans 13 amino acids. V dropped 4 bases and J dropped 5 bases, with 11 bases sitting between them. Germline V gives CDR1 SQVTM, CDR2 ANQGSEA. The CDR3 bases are TGCAGCGTTGGGATTTTAGGGACCGGGGAGCTGTTTTTT. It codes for CSVGILGTGELFF.

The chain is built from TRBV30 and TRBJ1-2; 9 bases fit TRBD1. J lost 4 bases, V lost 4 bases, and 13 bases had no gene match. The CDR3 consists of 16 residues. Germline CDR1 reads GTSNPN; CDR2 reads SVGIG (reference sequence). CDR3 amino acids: CAWKPPGQGMGYGYTF. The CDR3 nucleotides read TGTGCCTGGAAGCCACCGGGACAGGGTATGGGCTATGGCTACACCTTC. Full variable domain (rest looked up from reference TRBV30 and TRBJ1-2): SQTIHQWPATLVQPVGSPLSLECTVEGTSNPNLYWYRQAAGRGLQLLFYSVGIGQISSEVPQNLSASRPQDRQFILSSKKLLLSDSGFYLCAWKPPGQGMGYGYTFGSGTRLTVV.

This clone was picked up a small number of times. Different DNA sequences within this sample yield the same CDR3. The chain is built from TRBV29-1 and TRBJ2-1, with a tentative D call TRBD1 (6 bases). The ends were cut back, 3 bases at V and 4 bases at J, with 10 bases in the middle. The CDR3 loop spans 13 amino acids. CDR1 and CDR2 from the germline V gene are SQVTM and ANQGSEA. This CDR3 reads CSVDRGLYNEQFF. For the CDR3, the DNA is TGCAGCGTTGACAGGGGCCTTTACAATGAGCAGTTCTTC.

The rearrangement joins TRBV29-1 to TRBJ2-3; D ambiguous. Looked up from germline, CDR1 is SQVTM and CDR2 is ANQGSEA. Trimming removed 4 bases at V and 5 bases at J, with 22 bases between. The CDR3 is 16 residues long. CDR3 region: CSVVPDFTATLDTQYF. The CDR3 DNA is TGCAGCGTTGTCCCTGATTTCACGGCCACGCTAGATACGCAGTATTTT.

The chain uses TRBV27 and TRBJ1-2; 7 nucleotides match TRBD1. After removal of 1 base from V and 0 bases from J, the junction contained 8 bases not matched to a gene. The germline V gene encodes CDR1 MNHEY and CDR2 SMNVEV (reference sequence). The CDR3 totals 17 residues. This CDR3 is CASSLLSGQTSNYGYTF. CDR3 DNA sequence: TGTGCCAGCAGTTTATTGTCGGGACAGACCTCTAACTATGGCTACACCTTC.

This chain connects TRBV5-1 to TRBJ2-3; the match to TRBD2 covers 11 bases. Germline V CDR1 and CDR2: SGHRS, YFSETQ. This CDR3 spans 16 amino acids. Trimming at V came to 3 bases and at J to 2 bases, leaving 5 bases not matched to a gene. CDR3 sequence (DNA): TGCGCCAGCAGCTGGCAACTAGCGGGGGCCACAGATACGCAGTATTTT. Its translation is CASSWQLAGATDTQYF.

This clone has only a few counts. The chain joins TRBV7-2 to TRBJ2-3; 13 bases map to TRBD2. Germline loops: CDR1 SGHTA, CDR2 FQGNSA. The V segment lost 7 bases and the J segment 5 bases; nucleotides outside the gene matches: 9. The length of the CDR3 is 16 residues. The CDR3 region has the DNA TGTGCCAGCAACACCCCGGGACTAGCGGGGCAAGATACGCAGTATTTT. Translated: CASNTPGLAGQDTQYF.

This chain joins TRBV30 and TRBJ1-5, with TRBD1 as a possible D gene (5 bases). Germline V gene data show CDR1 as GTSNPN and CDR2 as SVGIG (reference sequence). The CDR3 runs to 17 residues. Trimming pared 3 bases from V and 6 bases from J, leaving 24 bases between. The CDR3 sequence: CAWSPLGDLGYSQPQHF. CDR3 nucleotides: TGTGCCTGGAGCCCCCTGGGGGATTTAGGATACAGTCAGCCCCAGCATTTT. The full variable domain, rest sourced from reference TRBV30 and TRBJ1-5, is SQTIHQWPATLVQPVGSPLSLECTVEGTSNPNLYWYRQAAGRGLQLLFYSVGIGQISSEVPQNLSASRPQDRQFILSSKKLLLSDSGFYLCAWSPLGDLGYSQPQHFGDGTRLSIL.

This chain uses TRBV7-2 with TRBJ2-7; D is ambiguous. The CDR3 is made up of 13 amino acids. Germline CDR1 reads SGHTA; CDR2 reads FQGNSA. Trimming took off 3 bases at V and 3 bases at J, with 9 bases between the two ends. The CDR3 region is CASSFMGGYEQYF. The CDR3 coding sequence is TGTGCCAGCAGCTTTATGGGTGGCTACGAGCAGTACTTC.

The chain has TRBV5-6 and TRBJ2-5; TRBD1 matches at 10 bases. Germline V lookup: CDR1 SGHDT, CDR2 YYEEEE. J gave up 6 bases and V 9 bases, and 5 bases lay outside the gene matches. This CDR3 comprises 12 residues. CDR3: CATGQGGKTQYF. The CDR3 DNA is TGTGCCACAGGACAGGGGGGAAAGACCCAGTACTTC.

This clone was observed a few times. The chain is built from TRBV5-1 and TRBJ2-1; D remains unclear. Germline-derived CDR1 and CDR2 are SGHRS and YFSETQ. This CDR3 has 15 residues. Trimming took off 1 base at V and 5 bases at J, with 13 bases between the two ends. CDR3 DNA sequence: TGCGCCAGCAGCTTGATCCCCGAAAACAACAATGAGCAGTTCTTC. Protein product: CASSLIPENNNEQFF.

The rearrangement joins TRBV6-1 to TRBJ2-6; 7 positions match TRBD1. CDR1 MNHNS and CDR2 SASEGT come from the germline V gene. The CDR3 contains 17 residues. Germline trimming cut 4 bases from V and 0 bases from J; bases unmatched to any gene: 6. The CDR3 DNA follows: TGTGCCAGCAGTGGAGACAGGGTACACTCTGGGGCCAACGTCCTGACTTTC. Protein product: CASSGDRVHSGANVLTF.

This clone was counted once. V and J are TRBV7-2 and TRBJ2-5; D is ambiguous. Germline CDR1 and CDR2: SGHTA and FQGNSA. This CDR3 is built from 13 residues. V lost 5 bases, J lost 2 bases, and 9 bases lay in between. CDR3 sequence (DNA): TGTGCCAGCAGCCCGCGGCCACAAGAGACCCAGTACTTC. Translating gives CASSPRPQETQYF. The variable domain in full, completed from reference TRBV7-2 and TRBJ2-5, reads GAGVSQSPSNKVTEKGKDVELRCDPISGHTALYWYRQSLGQGLEFLIYFQGNSAPDKSGLPSDRFSAERTGGSVSTLTIQRTQQEDSAVYLCASSPRPQETQYFGPGTRLLVL.

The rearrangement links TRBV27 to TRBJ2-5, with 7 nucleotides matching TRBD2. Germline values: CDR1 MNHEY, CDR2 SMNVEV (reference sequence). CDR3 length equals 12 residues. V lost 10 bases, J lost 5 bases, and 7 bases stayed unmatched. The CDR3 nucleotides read TGTGCCACCAGCCGGGGAGGGGAGACCCAGTACTTC. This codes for CATSRGGETQYF.

The CDR3 DNA reads as TGTGCCTGGAGTGAAGGGAGAAATCAGCCCCAGCATTTT. Translating it yields CAWSEGRNQPQHF. V usage is TRBV30 and J usage is TRBJ1-5; D call uncertain. This CDR3 is built from 13 residues. Trimming stripped 1 base from V and 4 bases from J, with 8 bases between. Per germline, CDR1 GTSNPN and CDR2 SVGIG (reference sequence).

CDR3 nucleotides: TGTGCCAGCAGCGCGGGACAGGGAATAAGTGAACGATATGGCTACACCTTC. This sequence encodes CASSAGQGISERYGYTF. The chain couples TRBV9 to TRBJ1-2, with 9 positions matching TRBD1. Germline V lookup: CDR1 SGDLS, CDR2 YYNGEE. Trimming removed 3 bases from V and 5 bases from J; junction bases left unmatched: 14. The CDR3 length is 17 residues.

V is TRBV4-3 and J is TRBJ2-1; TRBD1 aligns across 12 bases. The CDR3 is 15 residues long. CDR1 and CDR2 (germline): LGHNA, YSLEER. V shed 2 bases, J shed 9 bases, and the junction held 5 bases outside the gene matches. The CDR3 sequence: CASSQPGQGALEQFF. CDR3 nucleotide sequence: TGCGCCAGCAGCCAACCGGGACAGGGGGCTCTTGAGCAGTTCTTC.